This passage covers 8 T cell receptor beta chains from one sample sequenced in a study of blood T cells in healthy people across ages. Primers used in a second PCR of about 6 to 11 cycles were a sample-barcoded 5' primer and a J-beta primer mix. TCRdb itself ran the 5' RACE reads through MiXCR, one entry per CDR3 protein. The sample has 600,000 to 900,000 distinct CDR3 sequences; under 30% are singletons. This sample was also put to use in a study of T cells of mothers and their children.

Sequencing input: blood. These receptors were collected from a boy aged 5 to 17 in good health.

Only a few counts were recorded for this clonotype. This chain connects TRBV10-3 to TRBJ2-1, with TRBD2 identical over 13 bases. The J call may not be correct, given that the DNA end is closer to TRBJ2-5. CDR1 and CDR2 (germline): ENHRY, SYGVKD. The CDR3 covers 14 residues. The CDR3 DNA is TGTGCCACGACCGGGACTAGCGGGGAAGAGACCCAGTACTTC. This gives the protein CATTGTSGEETQYF.

The sample holds a few counts of this clonotype. The V call is TRBV20-1, the J call TRBJ1-2; tentative D call: TRBD1 (5 bases). CDR1 DFQATT and CDR2 SNEGSKA come from the germline V gene (reference sequence). The V gene lost 0 bases and the J gene lost 4 bases, with 18 bases spanning the gap. The CDR3 length is 16 residues. The CDR3 coding sequence is TGCAGTGCTAGAGATCACGGCAGGGAATCCCCCTATGGCTACACCTTC. This encodes CSARDHGRESPYGYTF.

The chain employs TRBV5-1 and TRBJ2-1; the match to TRBD1 covers 8 bases. TRBJ2-7 explains the end of the DNA better; the J call may be wrong. From germline, CDR1 is SGHRS and CDR2 YFSETQ. The length of the CDR3 is 19 residues. The CDR3 DNA follows: TGCGCCAGCAGCTTGGGATATCACTTAACAGGGGGTAAATCTAGTGAGCAGTACTTC. Amino acids: CASSLGYHLTGGKSSEQYF.

The rearrangement links TRBV29-1 to TRBJ1-1; D gene uncertain. V lost 1 base to trimming and J lost 6 bases, with 12 bases between them. The CDR3 has 13 residues. CDR1 and CDR2 from the germline V gene are SQVTM and ANQGSEA. The CDR3 reads CSVEVGRLAEAFF. CDR3 coding DNA: TGCAGCGTTGAAGTGGGGAGGCTGGCTGAAGCTTTCTTT.

J is TRBJ2-5 and V is TRBV20-1; TRBD1 matches at 7 bases. The J call may be incorrect, as the DNA end agrees better with TRBJ2-1. The CDR3 covers 13 residues. Germline V CDR1 and CDR2: DFQATT, SNEGSKA (reference sequence). The chain's CDR3 is CSGEQGLYNEQFF. In nucleotides, the CDR3 is TGCAGTGGGGAACAGGGGCTCTACAATGAGCAGTTCTTC.

A few counts support this clonotype. The rearrangement links TRBV24-1 to TRBJ2-5; the match to TRBD1 covers 7 bases. The CDR3 covers 14 residues. The trim removed 4 bases at V and 4 bases at J, leaving 5 bases unmatched. Germline V lookup: CDR1 KGHDR, CDR2 SFDVKD. CDR3 amino acids: CATSDSGQRETQYF. The CDR3 coding sequence is TGTGCCACCAGTGACTCGGGACAGCGAGAGACCCAGTACTTC.

J is TRBJ2-3 and V is TRBV20-1; 14 bases are shared with TRBD2. Germline values: CDR1 DFQATT, CDR2 SNEGSKA (reference sequence). This CDR3 comprises 17 residues. V trimming: 0 bases; J trimming: 5 bases; junction bases outside the gene matches: 7. The DNA of the CDR3 is TGCAGTGCTAGAGATACGGGACTAGCGGGAGTGTTAGATACGCAGTATTTT. It specifies CSARDTGLAGVLDTQYF.

About this clonotype itself: A much larger clone lies a single base off, so this may be a read error. J is TRBJ2-5 and V is TRBV2, with 14 positions matching TRBD2. The CDR3 sequence is 16 residues long. Germline V gene sequence: CDR1 SNHLY, CDR2 FYNNEI. CDR3 in amino acids: CTSRRLAGGLVETQYF. Written as DNA, the CDR3 is TGTACCAGCAGAAGACTAGCGGGGGGGCTTGTTGAGACCCAGTACTTC. The whole variable domain, remainder taken from reference TRBV2 and TRBJ2-5, is EPEVTQTPSHQVTQMGQEVILRCVPISNHLYFYWYRQILGQKVEFLVSFYNNEISEKSEIFDDQFSVERPDGSNFTLKIRSTKLEDSAMYFCTSRRLAGGLVETQYFGPGTRLLVL.